The next 27 T cell receptor beta chains were all read from a single sample in a study of blood T cell repertoires in COVID-19. The data were produced by immunoSEQ multiplex PCR, yet TCRdb's version contains in-frame clones alone and is incomplete. This table has a few hundred thousand clones, about 91% appearing once. Source material: peripheral blood. The receptors originated from a woman in her twenties or thirties with COVID-19, enrolled during active disease.

The gene calls are TRBV5-6 and TRBJ1-6, with 8 nucleotides matching TRBD1. Unmatched junction bases numbered 6, after V lost 0 bases and J lost 4 bases. Looked up from germline, CDR1 is SGHDT and CDR2 is YYEEEE. The CDR3 spans 17 residues. CDR3 amino acids: CASSLVRGLGYNSPLHF. CDR3 nucleotide sequence: TGTGCCAGCAGCTTGGTCAGGGGGCTAGGGTATAATTCACCCCTCCACTTT.

This chain connects TRBV3-1 (or the pseudogene TRBV3-2) to TRBJ1-1; D not certain. The germline CDR1 and CDR2 sequences are LGHDT and YNNKEL (reference sequence). Deletions cut 4 bases from V and 11 bases from J, with 17 bases between. The CDR3 totals 13 residues. CDR3 coding DNA: TGTGCCAGCAGCCTCAAGGGTCCGGGCGGGGCTTTCTTT. Translated, it gives CASSLKGPGGAFF.

The V call is TRBV19, the J call TRBJ1-1; TRBD1 matches at 8 bases. Per germline, CDR1 LNHDA and CDR2 SQIVND (reference sequence). The CDR3 length is 16 residues. The V segment lost 7 bases and the J segment 6 bases; nucleotides outside the gene matches: 16. For the CDR3, the DNA is TGTGCCAGTAAAAGGACAGGACAGGGTTTGAATGCTGAAGCTTTCTTT. As protein: CASKRTGQGLNAEAFF. The whole variable domain, filled in from reference TRBV19 and TRBJ1-1, reads DGGITQSPKYLFRKEGQNVTLSCEQNLNHDAMYWYRQDPGQGLRLIYYSQIVNDFQKGDIAEGYSVSREKKESFPLTVTSAQKNPTAFYLCASKRTGQGLNAEAFFGQGTRLTVV.

The chain employs TRBV10-3 and TRBJ2-7; no clear D gene. The germline CDR1 and CDR2 sequences are ENHRY and SYGVKD. There are 13 residues in the CDR3. V was pared by 0 bases and J by 7 bases, with 10 bases between. CDR3 DNA sequence: TGTGCCATCAGTGAGTCGCTCGGTTCGGAGCAGTACTTC. Translation gives CAISESLGSEQYF.

The chain links TRBV7-9 to TRBJ1-4; D remains ambiguous. This CDR3 has 13 amino acids. The V gene's germline CDR1 is SEHNR and CDR2 FQNEAQ (reference sequence). V was cut by 1 base and J by 8 bases, with 8 bases left in between. CDR3: CASSLGAMEKLFF. The DNA of the CDR3 is TGTGCCAGCAGCTTAGGGGCTATGGAAAAACTGTTTTTT.

This chain links TRBV2 with TRBJ2-3, with 11 positions matching TRBD2. The CDR3 length is 16 residues. Trimming at V came to 6 bases and at J to 0 bases, leaving 5 bases not matched to a gene. Germline values: CDR1 SNHLY, CDR2 FYNNEI. In nucleotides, the CDR3 is TGTGCCAGCAGACTGGGACTAGCGGATAGCACAGATACGCAGTATTTT. Translating it yields CASRLGLADSTDTQYF.

The CDR3 DNA follows: TGTGCCAGCAGCCTTGGGGGGTCGAGCACTGAAGCTTTCTTT. This encodes CASSLGGSSTEAFF. The chain combines TRBV6-5 with TRBJ1-1; tentative D call: TRBD1 (5 bases). Germline-derived CDR1 and CDR2 are MNHEY and SVGAGI. Between the trimmed V and J ends, which lost 6 bases and 4 bases, there was a span of 15 bases. The CDR3 extends over 14 amino acids.

V usage is TRBV7-9 and J usage is TRBJ1-2; the match to TRBD1 covers 7 bases. Losses at the gene ends were 6 bases for V and 4 bases for J; bases not matched to a gene: 8. Germline CDR1 is SEHNR and CDR2 is FQNEAQ (reference sequence). The CDR3 runs to 14 residues. DNA for the CDR3: TGTGCCAGCAGACACTCGGACAGGCCCTATGGCTACACCTTC. Translated, it gives CASRHSDRPYGYTF.

The chain carries TRBV2 and TRBJ1-4; D might be TRBD1 (5 bases). Trimming left V 6 bases short and J 10 bases short, with 18 bases between. Germline-derived CDR1 and CDR2 are SNHLY and FYNNEI. The CDR3 loop spans 14 amino acids. For the CDR3, the DNA is TGTGCCAGCAGGAAGACACCGGGACTTGCAAAACTGTTTTTT. Translation gives CASRKTPGLAKLFF. The full variable domain, completed using reference TRBV2 and TRBJ1-4, is EPEVTQTPSHQVTQMGQEVILRCVPISNHLYFYWYRQILGQKVEFLVSFYNNEISEKSEIFDDQFSVERPDGSNFTLKIRSTKLEDSAMYFCASRKTPGLAKLFFGSGTQLSVL.

This clone was picked up one time. The chain employs TRBV19 and TRBJ1-2; TRBD1 is a possible D gene (5 bases). V lost 7 bases and J 4 bases, leaving 19 bases between the germline ends. The germline V gene encodes CDR1 LNHDA and CDR2 SQIVND (reference sequence). There are 15 residues in the CDR3. This chain's CDR3 is CASTRTDAQGYGYTF. The CDR3 DNA follows: TGTGCCAGTACTCGGACGGACGCCCAGGGCTATGGCTACACCTTC.

The J gene is TRBJ2-2, the V gene TRBV30, with 7 positions matching TRBD1. This CDR3 contains 14 residues. CDR1 GTSNPN and CDR2 SVGIG come from the germline V gene (reference sequence). With V trimmed by 0 bases and J by 6 bases, 4 bases remained unmatched. CDR3 sequence reads: CAWSVGQGAGELFF. As DNA, the CDR3 is TGTGCCTGGAGTGTAGGTCAGGGGGCCGGGGAGCTGTTTTTT.

The genes are TRBV4-3 and TRBJ2-6; a weak D match, TRBD2 (5 bases). The CDR3 covers 18 residues. Trimming took off 4 bases at V and 0 bases at J, with 16 bases between the two ends. The germline CDR1 and CDR2 sequences are LGHNA and YSLEER. CDR3 residues: CASSLMGDASSGANVLTF. In nucleotides, the CDR3 is TGCGCCAGCAGCCTAATGGGAGATGCATCCTCTGGGGCCAACGTCCTGACTTTC.

The rearrangement uses TRBV28 and TRBJ1-2, with 11 bases fitting TRBD1. The V segment lost 2 bases and the J segment 3 bases; nucleotides outside the gene matches: 2. CDR3 size: 15 residues. The germline V gene encodes CDR1 MDHEN and CDR2 SYDVKM. For the CDR3, the DNA is TGTGCCAGCAGTTTAGGGGGACAGGGGGACTATGGCTACACCTTC. Its translation is CASSLGGQGDYGYTF.

This rearrangement joins TRBV6-6 to TRBJ2-1; 13 bases map to TRBD2. V was pared by 5 bases and J by 14 bases, with 18 bases of the junction left unmatched. Germline CDR1 and CDR2: MNHNY and SVGAGI (reference sequence). The CDR3 has 17 residues. This CDR3 is CASSPPWTSGGASRKFF. CDR3 in DNA: TGTGCCAGCAGTCCACCTTGGACTAGCGGGGGAGCCTCGCGAAAGTTCTTC.

The V and J genes are TRBV18 and TRBJ1-5, with a possible D match to TRBD1 (5 bases). V gave up 1 base and J gave up 2 bases, with 15 bases separating them. This CDR3 has 17 amino acids. Germline V gene data show CDR1 as KGHSH and CDR2 as LQKENI. In DNA, the CDR3 is TGTGCCAGCTCACCACTACCTGCCAGGGATGGCAATCAGCCCCAGCATTTT. It yields the protein CASSPLPARDGNQPQHF.

The chain employs TRBV5-1 and TRBJ2-7, with D unclear. The germline V gene encodes CDR1 SGHRS and CDR2 YFSETQ. CDR3 length equals 15 residues. V dropped 0 bases and J dropped 4 bases, with 14 bases sitting between them. In DNA form, the CDR3 reads TGCGCCAGCAGCTTGGAGGCAGGTCCTTCTTACGAGCAGTACTTC. Translating gives CASSLEAGPSYEQYF.

This clone was detected only once. The chain has TRBV7-8 and TRBJ2-4, with D tentatively TRBD1 (6 bases). The germline gives CDR1 SGHVS, CDR2 FQNEAQ. The CDR3 totals 18 residues. The ends were cut back, 5 bases at V and 4 bases at J, with 24 bases in the middle. CDR3 residues: CASSRRGYSAAAKNIQYF. The CDR3 DNA follows: TGTGCCAGCAGCCGCAGGGGATATAGCGCGGCTGCTAAAAACATTCAGTACTTC.

This clone was picked up one time. The genes are TRBV6-5 and TRBJ1-1; 8 positions match TRBD1. Germline lookup yields CDR1 MNHEY and CDR2 SVGAGI. J was trimmed by 0 bases and V by 7 bases; bases with no gene match: 4. There are 14 residues in the CDR3. CDR3 in amino acids: CASIGTGMNTEAFF. The CDR3 nucleotides are TGTGCCAGCATTGGGACAGGCATGAACACTGAAGCTTTCTTT.

The rearrangement joins TRBV6-2 or TRBV6-3 to TRBJ2-5, with D tentatively TRBD2 (6 bases). The CDR3 length is 17 residues. In germline, CDR1 is MNHEY, CDR2 SVGEGT. The V end lost 2 bases, the J end lost 2 bases, and 18 bases lay between the germline ends. CDR3 amino acids: CASSYGFGSGQQETQYF. DNA of the CDR3: TGTGCCAGCAGTTACGGTTTCGGTAGCGGCCAACAAGAGACCCAGTACTTC.

CDR3 nucleotide sequence: TGTGCCATCAGTGAGTCCGGGGGGTACTATGGCTACACCTTC. It yields the protein CAISESGGYYGYTF. The chain has TRBV10-3 and TRBJ1-2; D may be TRBD1 (5 bases). V was clipped by 0 bases and J by 3 bases, with 8 bases between them. Germline CDR1 reads ENHRY; CDR2 reads SYGVKD. The CDR3 consists of 14 residues.

This clone was seen a single time. V is TRBV27 and J is TRBJ2-2; D may be TRBD1 (5 bases). This CDR3 is 16 amino acids long. The V gene's germline CDR1 is MNHEY and CDR2 SMNVEV (reference sequence). With 2 bases removed from V and 3 bases from J, the gap between germline ends came to 13 bases. The CDR3, as DNA: TGTGCCAGCAGTTTAGTGGCAGGGTGGGACACCGGGGAGCTGTTTTTT. It is translated as CASSLVAGWDTGELFF.

J is TRBJ1-6 and V is TRBV7-9; D is undetermined. This CDR3 has 13 residues. V lost 4 bases and J lost 5, with 6 bases in between. Germline V gene data show CDR1 as SEHNR and CDR2 as FQNEAQ (reference sequence). The CDR3 bases are TGTGCCAGCAGCTCACAAGATAATTCACCCCTCCACTTT. Amino acid sequence: CASSSQDNSPLHF.

This chain joins TRBV5-4 and TRBJ2-7; possibly TRBD1 for D (5 bases). Germline V gene lookup returns CDR1 SGHNT and CDR2 YYREEE (reference sequence). This CDR3 region has 14 residues. V was clipped by 4 bases and J by 2 bases, with 13 bases between them. This CDR3 is CASSRQMEPYEQYF. CDR3 in DNA: TGTGCCAGCAGCCGACAGATGGAACCCTACGAGCAGTACTTC.

The V and J genes are TRBV3-1 (or the pseudogene TRBV3-2) and TRBJ2-3, with TRBD2 matching 14 bases. The trim removed 10 bases at V and 2 bases at J, leaving 14 bases unmatched. The CDR3 consists of 18 residues. From germline, CDR1 is LGHDT and CDR2 YNNKEL (reference sequence). The CDR3: CANNRRGTSGGHTDTQYF. The CDR3 DNA follows: TGTGCCAACAACCGACGAGGGACTAGCGGGGGACACACAGATACGCAGTATTTT.

The rearrangement uses TRBV19 and TRBJ1-3; 8 nucleotides align to TRBD1. Looked up from germline, CDR1 is LNHDA and CDR2 is SQIVND (reference sequence). The CDR3 has 16 amino acids. With V trimmed by 6 bases and J by 1 base, 8 bases remained unmatched. DNA of the CDR3: TGTGCCAGTAGGAGCCCGGGACAGGTATCTGGAAACACCATATATTTT. Its translation: CASRSPGQVSGNTIYF.

For this clone: In the same sample, other DNA sequences code for this CDR3. This chain links TRBV9 with TRBJ1-2; D uncertain. Trimming took 0 bases from V and 7 from J, leaving 10 bases between them. This CDR3 contains 13 residues. CDR1 and CDR2 from the germline V gene are SGDLS and YYNGEE. This chain's CDR3 is CASSVGPTGGYTF. The CDR3 bases are TGTGCCAGCAGCGTAGGGCCTACGGGTGGCTACACCTTC.

The chain has TRBV18 and TRBJ2-1, with 13 bases identical to TRBD2. This CDR3 contains 18 residues. With V trimmed by 6 bases and J by 0 bases, 8 bases remained unmatched. Germline lookup yields CDR1 KGHSH and CDR2 LQKENI. CDR3 bases: TGTGCCAGCTCGCTACTAGCGGGGGGGGCAAGCTCCTACAATGAGCAGTTCTTC. Encoded protein: CASSLLAGGASSYNEQFF.